One TCR beta chain is described in this entry. The data were taken from a study of cytomegalovirus exposure and HLA in healthy donors. TCRdb's table, derived via immunoSEQ multiplex PCR, lists solely in-frame clones and lacks some. The data show hundreds of thousands of clones, approximately 84% seen once. Germline V gene lookup returns CDR1 SGHRS and CDR2 YFSETQ. There are 14 residues in the CDR3. V shed 4 bases and J shed 2 bases, with 13 bases lying between them. Sequenced sample: PBMCs. J is TRBJ2-7 and V is TRBV5-1, with D perhaps TRBD1 (6 bases). This receptor was taken from a woman in her thirties in good health and CMV-seropositive. In DNA, the CDR3 is TGCGCCAGCAGCATAAGGGACAACCCCTACGAGCAGTACTTC. Protein: CASSIRDNPYEQYF.